Below, 30 T cell receptor beta chains from the same sample are listed, as sequenced in a study of early T cells in non-severe SARS-CoV-2 infection. TCRdb recomputed calls from the 5' RACE reads with MiXCR, one row per CDR3 protein. The table shows tens of thousands of distinct CDR3 sequences, with roughly 14% occurring only once. The sample was whole blood, taken at baseline. The receptor source for this set is an adult who was a healthcare worker with PCR-confirmed SARS-CoV-2 infection or an uninfected control (not recorded which).

Many counts were recorded for this clonotype. This chain connects TRBV18 to TRBJ2-5, with a tentative D call TRBD1 (6 bases). Germline lookup yields CDR1 KGHSH and CDR2 LQKENI. Trimming stripped 3 bases from V and 5 bases from J, with 16 bases between. The CDR3 is 15 amino acids. The CDR3 sequence: CASSPIPQGVETQYF. The DNA of the CDR3 is TGTGCCAGCTCACCTATTCCACAGGGAGTTGAGACCCAGTACTTC.

This clonotype was observed many times. The genes are TRBV20-1 and TRBJ2-1; 9 bases agree with TRBD2. Germline CDR1 and CDR2: DFQATT and SNEGSKA (reference sequence). CDR3 length: 14 amino acids. V trimming: 3 bases; J trimming: 3 bases; junction bases outside the gene matches: 3. CDR3 coding DNA: TGCAGTGCTAGTGGTAGCGGGGGCTACAATGAGCAGTTCTTC. This gives the protein CSASGSGGYNEQFF.

In regard to this clonotype: One junction end does not reproduce the germline sequence, and a read error may be involved. The chain recombines TRBV10-3 with TRBJ2-7; TRBD1 aligns across 7 bases. Germline-derived CDR1 and CDR2 are ENHRY and SYGVKD. The CDR3 runs 14 residues. CDR3 sequence reads: CAMSDRDSSYEQYF. The CDR3 DNA follows: TGTGCCATGAGTGATAGGGACAGCTCCTACGAGCAGTACTTC.

Only a few counts were recorded for this clonotype. V and J are TRBV7-9 and TRBJ2-7, with D hard to call. V was shortened by 5 bases and J by 0 bases, with 11 bases between the two germline ends. Germline CDR1 reads SEHNR; CDR2 reads FQNEAQ (reference sequence). This CDR3 is 14 amino acids long. The CDR3 loop is CASSPTAYSYEQYF. The CDR3 bases are TGTGCCAGCAGCCCGACGGCGTACTCCTACGAGCAGTACTTC.

This clonotype has ten or more counts. This rearrangement joins TRBV28 to TRBJ1-2, with D possibly being TRBD1 (6 bases). This CDR3 comprises 15 residues. CDR1 is MDHEN, CDR2 SYDVKM, per germline. V was trimmed by 7 bases and J by 8 bases, leaving 23 bases between them. CDR3 nucleotide sequence: TGTGCCAGCACCAGGGAACCAAGAGGGGGTAACGGCTACACCTTC. Protein product: CASTREPRGGNGYTF.

The chain joins TRBV28 to TRBJ2-1, with 9 bases lining up with TRBD2. Germline V gene sequence: CDR1 MDHEN, CDR2 SYDVKM. This CDR3 spans 14 amino acids. V shed 6 bases and J 4 bases; nucleotides not matched to a gene: 4. Written as DNA, the CDR3 is TGTGCCAGCAGGACTAGCGGACTTTACAATGAGCAGTTCTTC. It encodes CASRTSGLYNEQFF.

This clonotype turned up a few times. CDR3 in amino acids: CSAREGYYGYTF. In DNA, the CDR3 is TGCAGTGCTAGGGAGGGGTACTATGGCTACACCTTC. The chain recombines TRBV20-1 with TRBJ1-2; D is perhaps TRBD1 (5 bases). Germline V CDR1 and CDR2: DFQATT, SNEGSKA (reference sequence). The V end was cut by 3 bases, the J end by 3 bases, with 8 bases between. There are 12 residues in the CDR3.

This sequence joins TRBV7-7 and TRBJ2-5; tentatively, D is TRBD2 (7 bases). Germline V gives CDR1 SSHAT, CDR2 FNYEAQ (reference sequence). V lost 1 base, J lost 5 bases, and 17 bases lay in between. This CDR3 region has 16 residues. CDR3 in DNA: TGTGCCAGCAGCTTAGGGGTACTGGCGGGGGCCGAGACCCAGTACTTC. The encoded protein is CASSLGVLAGAETQYF.

The J gene is TRBJ2-5, the V gene TRBV11-1; 12 positions agree with TRBD1. V lost 1 base, J lost 6 bases, and 6 bases stayed unmatched. CDR1 and CDR2 (germline): SGHAT, FQDESV (reference sequence). The CDR3 length is 16 residues. This CDR3 is CASSLEGQGARKTQYF. In DNA, the CDR3 is TGTGCCAGCAGCTTAGAGGGACAGGGGGCGCGGAAGACCCAGTACTTC.

This clonotype was detected a few times. The chain has TRBV29-1 and TRBJ2-5; D possibly corresponds to TRBD1 (6 bases). The V and J ends lost 3 bases and 0 bases respectively, with 14 bases between them. Looked up from germline, CDR1 is SQVTM and CDR2 is ANQGSEA. The CDR3 is made up of 15 amino acids. The CDR3 region has the DNA TGCAGCGTTGACCGACAGGAAGGGCACCAAGAGACCCAGTACTTC. Amino acids: CSVDRQEGHQETQYF. Variable domain in full (rest from reference TRBV29-1 and TRBJ2-5): SAVISQKPSRDICQRGTSLTIQCQVDSQVTMMFWYRQQPGQSLTLIATANQGSEATYESGFVIDKFPISRPNLTFSTLTVSNMSPEDSSIYLCSVDRQEGHQETQYFGPGTRLLVL.

This clonotype was counted ten times or more. The genes are TRBV12-3 or TRBV12-4 and TRBJ2-1; D unresolved. The germline V and J ends were trimmed by 6 bases and 7 bases, with 7 bases remaining between them. This CDR3 region has 11 residues. This chain's CDR3 is CASRVVNEQFF. As DNA, the CDR3 is TGTGCCAGCAGGGTAGTGAATGAGCAGTTCTTC.

This clonotype has at least ten counts. This sequence joins TRBV7-3 and TRBJ2-1; D is unresolved. V lost 5 bases and J 0 bases, leaving 8 bases between the germline ends. Germline CDR1 SGHTA, CDR2 FQGTGA. The CDR3 covers 14 residues. The CDR3 DNA reads TGTGCCAGCAGCCTCGCCCACTCCTACAATGAGCAGTTCTTC. Its protein product is CASSLAHSYNEQFF.

This clonotype was observed at least ten times. The V and J genes are TRBV28 and TRBJ1-4; 9 bases fit TRBD1. CDR1 MDHEN and CDR2 SYDVKM come from the germline V gene. This CDR3 has 14 residues. Trimming took 6 bases from V and 11 from J; bases not matched to a gene: 10. The CDR3 region is CASRTNRGPGKLFF. The CDR3 bases are TGTGCCAGCAGGACTAACAGGGGGCCGGGTAAACTGTTTTTT.

The chain couples TRBV5-1 to TRBJ2-3; the D gene is possibly TRBD2 (6 bases). CDR3 length equals 14 residues. Germline assignment: CDR1 SGHRS and CDR2 YFSETQ. Trimming took off 4 bases at V and 5 bases at J, with 14 bases between the two ends. The CDR3 is CASSTPGRIDTQYF. The CDR3 DNA sequence: TGCGCCAGCAGCACTCCAGGGAGGATAGATACGCAGTATTTT.

This clonotype showed up just a few times. J is TRBJ2-3 and V is TRBV25-1, with TRBD2 matching 13 bases. V shed 8 bases and J 5 bases; nucleotides not matched to a gene: 7. The germline V gene has CDR1 MGHDK and CDR2 SYGVNS. The CDR3 has 15 amino acids. This CDR3 is CASGLAGVKIDTQYF. In DNA, the CDR3 is TGTGCCAGCGGACTAGCGGGAGTGAAAATAGATACGCAGTATTTT.

The genes are TRBV5-4 and TRBJ2-5; D unclear. V was clipped by 4 bases and J by 5 bases, with 12 bases between them. This CDR3 has 13 residues. Germline CDR1 and CDR2: SGHNT and YYREEE (reference sequence). This chain's CDR3 is CASSVRAQETQYF. The DNA of the CDR3 is TGTGCCAGCAGCGTCCGGGCACAGGAGACCCAGTACTTC.

This clonotype appeared a few times. The CDR3 nucleotides read TGTGCCTACCCCCTAGCCTATTCCTACGAGCAGTACTTC. It specifies CAYPLAYSYEQYF. V and J are TRBV18 and TRBJ2-7, with D maybe TRBD2 (5 bases). Germline V gene lookup returns CDR1 KGHSH and CDR2 LQKENI. Trimming left V 11 bases short and J 1 base short, with 15 bases between. This CDR3 contains 13 residues. Looking up the rest from reference TRBV18 and TRBJ2-7 gives the full variable domain: NAGVMQNPRHLVRRRGQEARLRCSPMKGHSHVYWYRQLPEEGLKFMVYLQKENIIDESGMPKERFSAEFPKEGPSILRIQQVVRGDSAAYFCAYPLAYSYEQYFGPGTRLTVT.

This clonotype was counted only a few times. This chain connects TRBV5-1 to TRBJ2-1; weak D call: TRBD2 (5 bases). The germline V and J ends were trimmed by 3 bases and 7 bases, with 17 bases remaining between them. CDR1 is SGHRS, CDR2 YFSETQ, per germline. The CDR3 is made up of 15 amino acids. As DNA, the CDR3 is TGCGCCAGCAGCTCCGGTCTTGCGGGTGGGAATGAGCAGTTCTTC. It encodes CASSSGLAGGNEQFF.

The chain has TRBV27 and TRBJ2-3; D perhaps matches TRBD2 (6 bases). The CDR3 runs to 14 residues. V was pared by 6 bases and J by 5 bases, with 15 bases between. Germline CDR1 reads MNHEY; CDR2 reads SMNVEV (reference sequence). The CDR3 spells CASRPLGGGDTQYF. CDR3 coding DNA: TGTGCCAGCAGACCCTTGGGAGGTGGAGATACGCAGTATTTT.

This clonotype was counted a few times. The V gene is TRBV2, the J gene TRBJ2-3; 7 bases agree with TRBD2. The length of the CDR3 is 16 residues. CDR1 SNHLY and CDR2 FYNNEI come from the germline V gene. The V gene end was trimmed by 4 bases and the J gene end by 5 bases; junction bases not matched to a gene: 12. The CDR3 loop is CASSGGAGERQDTQYF. The CDR3 region has the DNA TGTGCCAGCAGTGGAGGTGCGGGAGAAAGGCAAGATACGCAGTATTTT. Combining the CDR3 with reference TRBV2 and TRBJ2-3 gives the whole variable domain EPEVTQTPSHQVTQMGQEVILRCVPISNHLYFYWYRQILGQKVEFLVSFYNNEISEKSEIFDDQFSVERPDGSNFTLKIRSTKLEDSAMYFCASSGGAGERQDTQYFGPGTRLTVL.

The rearrangement uses TRBV28 and TRBJ2-1; 9 nucleotides line up with TRBD2. CDR3 length: 16 amino acids. The germline gives CDR1 MDHEN, CDR2 SYDVKM. The trim removed 2 bases at V and 5 bases at J, leaving 7 bases unmatched. This chain's CDR3 is CASSLVEASGNNEQFF. CDR3 coding DNA: TGTGCCAGCAGTTTAGTAGAGGCTAGCGGGAACAATGAGCAGTTCTTC.

This clonotype was detected a few times. The genes are TRBV11-3 and TRBJ2-1; 9 bases fit TRBD2. V trimming: 4 bases; J trimming: 3 bases; junction bases outside the gene matches: 7. The CDR3 length is 16 residues. Germline loops: CDR1 SGHNT, CDR2 YENEEA. CDR3 residues: CASSSNSGSGYNEQFF. As DNA, the CDR3 is TGTGCCAGCAGCTCTAATAGCGGGAGCGGCTACAATGAGCAGTTCTTC.

This clonotype was seen ten or more times. The rearrangement joins TRBV7-8 to TRBJ2-1; 16 positions match TRBD2. J was trimmed by 7 bases and V by 5 bases; bases with no gene match: 5. CDR1 SGHVS and CDR2 FQNEAQ come from the germline V gene. CDR3 length: 16 residues. The CDR3 DNA is TGTGCCAGCAGCGGGACTAGCGGGAGGGCCTTGAATGAGCAGTTCTTC. Protein: CASSGTSGRALNEQFF.

This clonotype was detected only a few times. This rearrangement joins TRBV6-2 or TRBV6-3 to TRBJ2-2; D uncertain. Germline CDR1 is MNHEY and CDR2 is SVGEGT. This CDR3 region has 15 residues. V dropped 6 bases and J dropped 7 bases, with 18 bases sitting between them. CDR3 sequence reads: CASSSPDRHHGELFF. CDR3 coding DNA: TGTGCCAGCAGCTCTCCCGATAGACATCACGGGGAGCTGTTTTTT.

Only a few counts were recorded for this clonotype. This chain uses TRBV10-3 with TRBJ1-1; perhaps TRBD1 as D (6 bases). Trimming took 2 bases from V and 5 from J, leaving 9 bases between them. The germline V gene encodes CDR1 ENHRY and CDR2 SYGVKD. The CDR3 runs 13 residues. Written as DNA, the CDR3 is TGTGCCATCAGTGAGCGACAGGAGACTGAAGCTTTCTTT. It specifies CAISERQETEAFF.

V gene TRBV11-2 combines with J gene TRBJ1-2; unclear D gene. CDR1 is SGHAT, CDR2 FQNNGV, per germline. This CDR3 region has 15 residues. Trimming took 2 bases from V and 5 from J, leaving 15 bases between them. The CDR3 coding sequence is TGTGCCAGCAGCTTAACTCCCTTTCTTATTTATGGCTACACCTTC. Residues: CASSLTPFLIYGYTF.

This clonotype was counted between two and nine times. This chain's CDR3 is CASSLGWAVQETQYF. The CDR3 nucleotides read TGTGCCAGCAGCTTAGGTTGGGCGGTCCAAGAGACCCAGTACTTC. The chain joins TRBV7-6 to TRBJ2-5; unclear D gene. This CDR3 is 15 amino acids long. The germline V gene has CDR1 SGHVS and CDR2 FNYEAQ. Trimming shortened V by 1 base and J by 1 base, and 10 bases separated the two germline ends.

This clonotype has just a few counts. The chain links TRBV4-1 to TRBJ2-2; D is undetermined. The CDR3 length is 15 residues. Looked up from germline, CDR1 is MGHRA and CDR2 is YSYEKL. V dropped 0 bases and J dropped 6 bases, with 11 bases sitting between them. This CDR3 is CASSQDSLEPGELFF. The CDR3 DNA reads TGCGCCAGCAGCCAAGATAGCCTAGAACCCGGGGAGCTGTTTTTT.

This clonotype was counted many times. The chain joins TRBV12-3 or TRBV12-4 to TRBJ1-6, with D possibly being TRBD1 (5 bases). The CDR3 runs 13 residues. V was clipped by 7 bases and J by 10 bases, with 14 bases between them. The DNA of the CDR3 is TGTGCCAGCACTCCCCGGGGGTCATCACCCCTCCACTTT. It codes for CASTPRGSSPLHF.

The chain couples TRBV12-3 or TRBV12-4 to TRBJ2-7; 13 bases line up with TRBD2. The CDR3 extends over 17 amino acids. V dropped 3 bases and J dropped 3; count of bases not matched to a gene: 8. The DNA of the CDR3 is TGTGCCAGCAGTTTCAGGACTAGCGGGAGTCAACGCTACGAGCAGTACTTC. Its protein product is CASSFRTSGSQRYEQYF.